This TCR beta chain was retrieved from a study of blood T cell repertoires in COVID-19 (dated by TCRdb to about 2020). General notes on the study: Samples covering the acute and convalescent phases of COVID-19 were provided by collaborators in the United States, Italy and Spain. The material from the prospective study consisted of cDNA or gDNA derived from T cells, B-cell-depleted T cells, or PBMCs. Deeply sampled blood TCRbeta repertoires from subjects exposed to, actively infected with, or recovered from COVID-19 were included in the dataset. A freely available public database, intended as a resource for researchers studying the immune response to SARS-CoV-2, is where the repertoires were released. Samples were obtained from the ongoing ImmuneRACE study (first 160 participants) and from 950 to 1,500 subjects provided by 6 global collaborators. Nearly every sample came with metadata listing a de-identified subject ID, COVID-19 status, age in years and sex. HLA class I and class II types, where available, came from metadata supplied by the sample provider rather than from assay-based typing. What the research found in general, with its limitations: Clinical and demographic metadata were provided uncurated, with the amount varying by source and participant.

With respect to this clone: The target of this receptor is not known. No much larger clone is present one base from it, and per-base qualities are unavailable.

From the cysteine up to the phenylalanine, the CDR3 has a length of 15 residues. The read is trimmed to its CDR3 DNA, 45 bases read in frame from base 1. CDR1 and CDR2, looked up from the germline V gene (reference sequence), are LNHDA and SQIVND. V is pruned by 5 bases and J by 2 bases, leaving 3 bases of the junction without a gene match. The immunoSEQ Assay, a bias-controlled multiplex PCR, was used to amplify TCRbeta CDR3 regions from genomic DNA. The paper's processing steps were these. The number of nucleated cells in each sample was estimated from the amplification of reference gene primers within the assay. To quantify the absolute abundance of each unique TCRbeta CDR3 rearrangement, sequence reads were collapsed and filtered. For each sample, productive Simpson clonality was calculated as the square root of Simpson's diversity index over productive rearrangements. Not all clones reach the TCRdb copy of this immuneACCESS table, which keeps in-frame sequences only. Checked studies attribute under half of the gap to unresolved V genes and leave the rest unexplained. That table is the source of V, J and clone size, and D and trimming were worked out from the DNA. The sample table shows fewer than 200,000 clones, and about 91% are seen once. Around 4% of the sample is in the top ten clones.

A second Seattle source provided samples from volunteer blood donors who had recovered from COVID-19. Each collaborating institution followed its own protocols to collect whole blood in K2EDTA tubes. For TCRbeta analysis, collaborator samples were shipped as frozen whole blood, as isolated PBMCs, or as DNA extracted from either sample type. Source material: peripheral blood. The chain is encoded by TRBV19 joined to TRBJ1-5; TRBD1 agrees with 10 junctional bases. The origin of this receptor is a woman aged 60-75 years who had recovered from COVID-19. DNA sequence: TGTGCCAGTAGTCGGGACAGGGGAGGCAATCAGCCCCAGCATTTT. This translates into CASSRDRGGNQPQHF.